This T cell receptor (beta chain) was documented in a study of T cell changes during pregnancy in multiple sclerosis. Produced via immunoSEQ multiplex PCR; TCRdb's table is partial and in-frame only. The sample includes tens of thousands of clones, about 90% of them seen just once. V lost 6 bases to trimming and J lost 1 base; unmatched junction nucleotides: 3. CDR3 length: 14 amino acids. Germline CDR1 reads MRHNA; CDR2 reads SNTAGT. The clonotype comes from a female donor in good health, enrolled as a control in a pregnancy study. This chain links TRBV6-4 with TRBJ2-3; 8 nucleotides agree with TRBD2. The sequences come from peripheral blood, collected after pregnancy. In nucleotides, the CDR3 is TGTGCCAGCAGCCAAGCGGGGGGCACAGATACGCAGTATTTT. Residues: CASSQAGGTDTQYF.